One sample yielded the 21 T cell receptor beta chains listed below, sequenced in a study of CD8 T cells in Susac syndrome. The RNA input was about 0.5 to 1 ug, and it was reverse transcribed with random hexamers. TCRdb processed the immunoSEQ multiplex PCR reads anew with MiXCR; each CDR3 protein has one entry. The profile covers some 130,000 distinct CDR3 sequences, with 90% to 95% appearing a single time and 0.095% to 0.15% taken by the ten largest. The sample consisted of CD4+ T cells from PBMCs. The origin of the receptors is a human donor with multiple sclerosis.

The chain recombines TRBV29-1 with TRBJ1-5, with D possibly matching TRBD1 (5 bases). V was shortened by 0 bases and J by 5 bases, with 20 bases between the two germline ends. This CDR3 has 17 residues. Looked up from germline, CDR1 is SQVTM and CDR2 is ANQGSEA. The CDR3 region is CSVEDRGGVGPYQPQHF. In DNA, the CDR3 is TGCAGCGTTGAAGATCGAGGAGGGGTAGGTCCTTATCAGCCCCAGCATTTT. Based on the CDR3 plus reference TRBV29-1 and TRBJ1-5, the full variable domain is SAVISQKPSRDICQRGTSLTIQCQVDSQVTMMFWYRQQPGQSLTLIATANQGSEATYESGFVIDKFPISRPNLTFSTLTVSNMSPEDSSIYLCSVEDRGGVGPYQPQHFGDGTRLSIL.

The rearrangement uses TRBV2 and TRBJ2-1; possible D gene TRBD2, 6 bases. Per germline, CDR1 SNHLY and CDR2 FYNNEI. The V end lost 8 bases, the J end lost 9 bases, and 8 bases lay between the germline ends. The CDR3 contains 10 residues. CDR3 DNA: TGTGCCAGCTGGAGGGCTGAGCAGTTCTTC. Translation: CASWRAEQFF. The full variable domain, with the rest looked up from reference TRBV2 and TRBJ2-1, is EPEVTQTPSHQVTQMGQEVILRCVPISNHLYFYWYRQILGQKVEFLVSFYNNEISEKSEIFDDQFSVERPDGSNFTLKIRSTKLEDSAMYFCASWRAEQFFGPGTRLTVL.

The rearrangement uses TRBV9 and TRBJ2-7; D unclear. Trimming shortened V by 4 bases and J by 4 bases, and 9 bases separated the two germline ends. Germline assignment: CDR1 SGDLS and CDR2 YYNGEE. The CDR3 runs to 12 residues. The CDR3 nucleotides are TGTGCCAGCAGCCCCGATCAATACGAGCAGTACTTC. Encoded protein: CASSPDQYEQYF.

The CDR3 DNA reads as TGTGCCAGTAGTATCGGTCGGGGGGTGAACACTGAAGCTTTCTTT. Its protein is CASSIGRGVNTEAFF. The chain links TRBV19 to TRBJ1-1; maybe TRBD1 (5 bases). The CDR3 is 15 amino acids. Germline values: CDR1 LNHDA, CDR2 SQIVND (reference sequence). Trimming took off 3 bases at V and 0 bases at J, with 11 bases between the two ends.

The chain is built from TRBV6-6 and TRBJ2-7; possibly TRBD2 for D (5 bases). Trimming removed 8 bases from V and 2 bases from J, with 13 bases in between. CDR1 is MNHNY and CDR2 is SVGAGI in the germline V gene (reference sequence). The CDR3 loop spans 13 amino acids. The CDR3 loop is CASVSGGTYEQYF. The CDR3 nucleotides read TGTGCCAGCGTGAGCGGTGGTACCTACGAGCAGTACTTC.

This clonotype was counted only a few times. This sequence joins TRBV12-3 or TRBV12-4 and TRBJ1-2; tentative D call: TRBD1 (5 bases). Trimming left V 5 bases short and J 5 bases short, with 12 bases between. CDR3 length: 13 amino acids. DNA for the CDR3: TGTGCCAGCAGTCCTGACAGTTCATATGGCTACACCTTC. This gives the protein CASSPDSSYGYTF.

V is TRBV18 and J is TRBJ2-5; unclear D gene. CDR1 and CDR2 from the germline V gene are KGHSH and LQKENI. Deletions cut 6 bases from V and 2 bases from J, with 10 bases between. CDR3 length: 13 residues. The CDR3, as DNA: TGTGCCAGCTCCCGTACGATGCAAGAGACCCAGTACTTC. Residues: CASSRTMQETQYF.

The rearrangement uses TRBV30 and TRBJ2-7, with TRBD1 matching 9 bases. The V segment lost 2 bases and the J segment 2 bases; nucleotides outside the gene matches: 1. The CDR3 covers 13 residues. Germline values: CDR1 GTSNPN, CDR2 SVGIG (reference sequence). The CDR3 here is CAWSRDRAYEQYF. In DNA form, the CDR3 reads TGTGCCTGGAGTCGGGACAGGGCCTACGAGCAGTACTTC.

This chain links TRBV3-1 with TRBJ2-1; 7 nucleotides align to TRBD2. J was trimmed by 5 bases and V by 0 bases; bases with no gene match: 7. Germline CDR1 LGHDT, CDR2 YNNKEL (reference sequence). CDR3 length equals 16 residues. The CDR3: CASSQEGGRRDNEQFF. DNA for the CDR3: TGTGCCAGCAGCCAAGAGGGAGGGCGGCGAGACAATGAGCAGTTCTTC.

CDR3 region: CASSSTGRTNYGYTF. Here the CDR3 DNA reads TGTGCCAGCAGCTCCACAGGGAGGACTAACTATGGCTACACCTTC. The chain carries TRBV7-2 and TRBJ1-2; tentatively, D is TRBD1 (6 bases). The V gene lost 4 bases and the J gene lost 0 bases, with 12 bases spanning the gap. This CDR3 is 15 amino acids long. Germline V gives CDR1 SGHTA, CDR2 FQGNSA. The entire variable domain, with the rest obtained from reference TRBV7-2 and TRBJ1-2, is as follows: GAGVSQSPSNKVTEKGKDVELRCDPISGHTALYWYRQSLGQGLEFLIYFQGNSAPDKSGLPSDRFSAERTGGSVSTLTIQRTQQEDSAVYLCASSSTGRTNYGYTFGSGTRLTVV.

The table lists this clonotype with a count of one. The chain couples TRBV7-9 to TRBJ2-7; D may be TRBD1 (5 bases). The V and J ends lost 7 bases and 0 bases respectively, with 16 bases between them. This CDR3 contains 15 residues. The V gene's germline CDR1 is SEHNR and CDR2 FQNEAQ (reference sequence). The CDR3 nucleotides read TGTGCCAGCACCACCTCGGACACCCGCTCCTACGAGCAGTACTTC. Protein: CASTTSDTRSYEQYF.

CDR3 in amino acids: CASSLDIGQETQYF. CDR3 sequence (DNA): TGTGCCAGCAGCTTAGATATCGGGCAAGAGACCCAGTACTTC. V is TRBV7-2 and J is TRBJ2-5, with D hard to call. Trimming took off 1 base at V and 2 bases at J, with 8 bases between the two ends. Per the germline V gene, CDR1 is SGHTA and CDR2 is FQGNSA. CDR3 length equals 14 residues.

CDR3 nucleotides: TGCAGCGTCCAAGATCCAGGGGGAGAGCTGAGGACCCAGTACTTC. This gives the protein CSVQDPGGELRTQYF. The chain recombines TRBV29-1 with TRBJ2-5; TRBD1 matches 7 bases. CDR1 is SQVTM, CDR2 ANQGSEA, per germline. V shed 6 bases, J shed 7 bases, and the junction held 17 bases outside the gene matches. This CDR3 has 15 amino acids.

The chain has TRBV7-2 and TRBJ1-3, with TRBD1 identical over 9 bases. Trimming removed 3 bases from V and 6 bases from J; junction bases left unmatched: 6. Looked up from germline, CDR1 is SGHTA and CDR2 is FQGNSA. The CDR3 consists of 15 residues. The CDR3 DNA sequence: TGTGCCAGCAGCTTTCTTACAGGGGGCGAAAACACCATATATTTT. This translates into CASSFLTGGENTIYF.

The CDR3 nucleotides read TGTGCCATCAGTGAGGGGCAGACCTATGGCTACACCTTC. Amino acids: CAISEGQTYGYTF. The V and J genes are TRBV10-3 and TRBJ1-2; D not certain. V lost 2 bases and J 4 bases, leaving 8 bases between the germline ends. This CDR3 contains 13 residues. Germline lookup yields CDR1 ENHRY and CDR2 SYGVKD.

The chain has TRBV5-1 and TRBJ2-7; D tentatively reads TRBD1 or TRBD2 (5 bases each). V gave up 0 bases and J gave up 1 base, with 8 bases separating them. The CDR3 has 14 amino acids. Germline V lookup: CDR1 SGHRS, CDR2 YFSETQ. The CDR3 DNA follows: TGCGCCAGCAGCTTGGGCAGGGAGTCCTACGAGCAGTACTTC. It codes for CASSLGRESYEQYF.

The chain uses TRBV25-1 and TRBJ1-2; maybe TRBD1 (6 bases). The V end was cut by 4 bases, the J end by 3 bases, with 15 bases between. The germline CDR1 and CDR2 sequences are MGHDK and SYGVNS. This CDR3 is built from 15 residues. CDR3 in DNA: TGTGCCAGCAGTGGCCAATGGACAGAGGACTATGGCTACACCTTC. Translation: CASSGQWTEDYGYTF.

The rearrangement uses TRBV7-2 and TRBJ2-5; D tentatively fits TRBD1 or TRBD2 (5 bases each). The CDR3 has 12 residues. CDR1 SGHTA and CDR2 FQGNSA come from the germline V gene. Trimming stripped 1 base from V and 13 bases from J, with 13 bases between. The CDR3 loop is CASSLVGTPPYF. CDR3 nucleotides: TGTGCCAGCAGCTTAGTGGGGACCCCTCCGTACTTC.

The chain carries TRBV6-2 or TRBV6-3 and TRBJ2-1; 7 positions agree with TRBD2. The junction had 16 bases not matched to a gene; V was cut back by 7 bases and J by 4 bases. This CDR3 comprises 17 residues. CDR1 and CDR2 from the germline V gene are MNHEY and SVGEGT. In nucleotides, the CDR3 is TGTGCCAGCACCAGTTATGGGGCCAGCGGGGATTACAATGAGCAGTTCTTC. Translation gives CASTSYGASGDYNEQFF.

The rearrangement joins TRBV6-4 to TRBJ1-1, with D perhaps matching TRBD1 (5 bases). Trimming cost V 3 bases and J 5 bases, with 10 bases left between them. The CDR3 runs 13 residues. Germline V gives CDR1 MRHNA, CDR2 SNTAGT. For the CDR3, the DNA is TGTGCCAGCAGTGATAGGGGTGGAACTGAAGCTTTCTTT. Translating it yields CASSDRGGTEAFF.

This chain connects TRBV7-9 to TRBJ2-7; D is uncertain. V dropped 0 bases and J dropped 3 bases, with 12 bases sitting between them. The CDR3 has 15 residues. Per the germline V gene, CDR1 is SEHNR and CDR2 is FQNEAQ (reference sequence). CDR3 sequence reads: CASSLAAAPDYEQYF. CDR3 sequence (DNA): TGTGCCAGCAGCTTAGCGGCAGCGCCAGACTACGAGCAGTACTTC.